The next 13 T cell receptor beta chains were all read from a single sample in a study of regulatory T cells in long-lasting Graves disease. Time point of the sample: newly diagnosed GD, antithyroid drugs for less than 3 months. Making the TCR library involved RNA that had been extracted from PBMCs. Combining iRepertoire HTBI primers with Arm-PCR of CDR3 regions, the authors built TCR beta libraries. TCRdb reprocessed the multiplex PCR reads via MiXCR and lists one record per CDR3 protein. The table shows about 400,000 distinct CDR3 sequences, with about 16% occurring only once. Separately, the same data were catalogued under a study of T cells in Graves' hyperthyroidism and ophthalmopathy.

Sequencing was performed on peripheral blood mononuclear cells (PBMCs), taken at new diagnosis, from a patient treated with antithyroid drugs. The receptors here all came from a woman aged 18-29 years with Graves disease.

This clonotype came up many times. The V gene is TRBV5-8, the J gene TRBJ1-5; the D is unclear. The CDR3 runs to 15 residues. V dropped 2 bases and J dropped 2 bases, with 11 bases sitting between them. Germline V gene lookup returns CDR1 SGHTS and CDR2 YDEGEE. The DNA for the CDR3 is TGTGCCAGCAGCTTAGATCGGGGAGGCAATCAGCCCCAGCATTTT. This gives the protein CASSLDRGGNQPQHF.

This clonotype was recorded at least ten times. This chain joins TRBV7-8 and TRBJ2-2; 12 nucleotides align to TRBD2. The junction had 7 bases not matched to a gene; V was cut back by 5 bases and J by 0 bases. The CDR3 runs 18 residues. Germline CDR1 and CDR2: SGHVS and FQNEAQ. CDR3 amino acids: CASSHRLAGVANTGELFF. The CDR3 DNA reads TGTGCCAGCAGCCATCGACTAGCGGGGGTCGCGAACACCGGGGAGCTGTTTTTT.

This clonotype was picked up many times. The chain links TRBV5-1 to TRBJ1-3; D gene unclear. Trimming took off 5 bases at V and 0 bases at J, with 3 bases between the two ends. Germline V CDR1 and CDR2: SGHRS, YFSETQ. CDR3 size: 12 residues. In nucleotides, the CDR3 is TGCGCCAGCAGAGACTCTGGAAACACCATATATTTT. Encoded protein: CASRDSGNTIYF.

Comment on this clonotype: A much larger clone sits a single nucleotide away, making a read error possible. The rearrangement joins TRBV5-1 to TRBJ2-1, with a possible D match to TRBD2 (6 bases). V was cut by 3 bases and J by 10 bases, with 14 bases left in between. CDR1 and CDR2 from the germline V gene are SGHRS and YFSETQ. The CDR3 runs 13 residues. For the CDR3, the DNA is TGCGCCAGCAGCTCGGACCTGGACTACGAGCAGTTCTTC. It specifies CASSSDLDYEQFF.

This clonotype was recorded many times. The chain combines TRBV30 with TRBJ1-2; D is ambiguous. This CDR3 spans 14 amino acids. CDR1 is GTSNPN and CDR2 is SVGIG in the germline V gene (reference sequence). Trimming left V 0 bases short and J 5 bases short, with 13 bases between. The CDR3 nucleotides read TGTGCCTGGAGTGTATCCCCGGGCCGGTATGGCTACACCTTC. Translated, it gives CAWSVSPGRYGYTF.

The J gene is TRBJ2-2, the V gene TRBV7-9, with 14 bases lining up with TRBD2. The CDR3 loop spans 21 amino acids. Losses at the gene ends were 4 bases for V and 7 bases for J; bases not matched to a gene: 20. Germline CDR1 and CDR2: SEHNR and FQNEAQ (reference sequence). The CDR3 coding sequence is TGTGCCAGCAGCTCCTCCACAGGCGAGACTAGCGGGAGGGCGCGTCGCGGGGAGCTGTTTTTT. Protein product: CASSSSTGETSGRARRGELFF.

This clonotype was counted ten times or more. The chain has TRBV11-2 and TRBJ2-5, with TRBD2 as a possible D gene (6 bases). Trimming took 6 bases from V and 8 from J, leaving 19 bases between them. Germline V gene lookup returns CDR1 SGHAT and CDR2 FQNNGV. The CDR3 has 14 residues. The CDR3 DNA is TGTGCCAGCAGGGGGGGTGGGCTAGTTCCCACCCAGTACTTC. It specifies CASRGGGLVPTQYF.

In its sample, this clonotype was seen a few times. This sequence joins TRBV28 and TRBJ2-5, with D tentatively TRBD1 or TRBD2 (7 bases each). The CDR3 extends over 13 amino acids. Trimming left V 8 bases short and J 3 bases short, with 13 bases between. Germline CDR1 reads MDHEN; CDR2 reads SYDVKM. In DNA form, the CDR3 reads TGTGCCAGCCTTCCAGGGGGGGAAGAGACCCAGTACTTC. It encodes CASLPGGEETQYF.

This clonotype came up many times. This rearrangement joins TRBV20-1 to TRBJ2-4; 8 bases match TRBD2. Unmatched junction bases numbered 12, after V lost 2 bases and J lost 0 bases. Germline V CDR1 and CDR2: DFQATT, SNEGSKA (reference sequence). The CDR3 extends over 18 amino acids. The DNA of the CDR3 is TGCAGTGCTAGACCCTCAGCGGGAGTCGCTTTAGCCAAAAACATTCAGTACTTC. Translating gives CSARPSAGVALAKNIQYF.

CDR3 sequence reads: CSAHAINSGTGELFF. The CDR3 DNA reads as TGCAGTGCTCACGCTATTAACTCGGGCACCGGGGAGCTGTTTTTT. This rearrangement joins TRBV20-1 to TRBJ2-2, with D hard to call. CDR3 length equals 15 residues. With 5 bases removed from V and 4 bases from J, the gap between germline ends came to 17 bases. Looked up from germline, CDR1 is DFQATT and CDR2 is SNEGSKA (reference sequence).

This clonotype showed up many times. The chain is built from TRBV2 and TRBJ2-1; 9 positions match TRBD2. After removal of 0 bases from V and 8 bases from J, the junction contained 8 bases not matched to a gene. The CDR3 loop spans 16 amino acids. The germline gives CDR1 SNHLY, CDR2 FYNNEI. The CDR3 protein is CASSEARLAGRHEQFF. CDR3 bases: TGTGCCAGCAGTGAAGCACGGCTAGCGGGAAGGCATGAGCAGTTCTTC.

In this sample, this clonotype turned up many times. This rearrangement joins TRBV6-1 to TRBJ1-2; D is ambiguous. Germline lookup yields CDR1 MNHNS and CDR2 SASEGT. The V end was cut by 6 bases, the J end by 3 bases, with 8 bases between. The CDR3 contains 12 residues. CDR3 sequence: CASSQGYYGYTF. CDR3 coding DNA: TGTGCCAGCAGCCAAGGCTACTATGGCTACACCTTC.

V and J are TRBV27 and TRBJ2-3, with unresolved D. Trimming stripped 3 bases from V and 4 bases from J, with 11 bases between. CDR1 MNHEY and CDR2 SMNVEV come from the germline V gene (reference sequence). This CDR3 has 14 residues. The CDR3 DNA reads TGTGCCAGCAGTTTCGACCCTTTTGCAGATACGCAGTATTTT. It encodes CASSFDPFADTQYF.